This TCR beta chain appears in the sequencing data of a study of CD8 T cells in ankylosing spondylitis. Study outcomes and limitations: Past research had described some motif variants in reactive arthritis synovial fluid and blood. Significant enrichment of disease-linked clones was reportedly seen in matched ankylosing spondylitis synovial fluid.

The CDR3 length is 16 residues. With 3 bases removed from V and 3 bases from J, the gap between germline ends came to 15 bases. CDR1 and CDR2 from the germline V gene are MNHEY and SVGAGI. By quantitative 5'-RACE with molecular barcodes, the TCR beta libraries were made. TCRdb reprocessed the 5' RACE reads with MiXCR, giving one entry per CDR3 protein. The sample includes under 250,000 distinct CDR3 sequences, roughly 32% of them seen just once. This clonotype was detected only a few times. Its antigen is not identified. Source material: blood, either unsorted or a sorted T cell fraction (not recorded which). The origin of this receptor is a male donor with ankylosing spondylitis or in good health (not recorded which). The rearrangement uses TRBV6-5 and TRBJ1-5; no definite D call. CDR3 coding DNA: TGTGCCAGCAGTTATCAAGGTCCCCGGCCCAATCAGCCCCAGCATTTT. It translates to CASSYQGPRPNQPQHF.